One sample yielded the 14 T cell receptor beta chains listed below, sequenced in a study of blood T cell repertoires in COVID-19. Sequenced by immunoSEQ multiplex PCR; TCRdb stores in-frame clones only, minus some. The sample has 65,000 or so clones, about 88% seen once. Sequencing was done on a sample of peripheral blood. Receptor source: a man between 60 and 75 years old with acute or convalescent COVID-19.

The CDR3 is CSAASIYGYTF. CDR3 DNA: TGCAGTGCCGCTTCTATTTATGGCTACACCTTC. The chain carries TRBV20-1 and TRBJ1-2; D remains unclear. The V gene's germline CDR1 is DFQATT and CDR2 SNEGSKA (reference sequence). The CDR3 runs 11 residues. Trimming took 6 bases from V and 5 from J, leaving 10 bases between them.

This chain links TRBV5-1 with TRBJ1-6; 9 bases align to TRBD1. Germline V gene lookup returns CDR1 SGHRS and CDR2 YFSETQ. Trimming removed 0 bases from V and 11 bases from J; junction bases left unmatched: 0. The CDR3 covers 13 residues. In nucleotides, the CDR3 is TGCGCCAGCAGCTTGGGACAGGGGGCACCCCTCCACTTT. It specifies CASSLGQGAPLHF.

The V and J genes are TRBV19 and TRBJ1-1; 10 nucleotides align to TRBD1. The germline CDR1 and CDR2 sequences are LNHDA and SQIVND (reference sequence). V shed 10 bases and J 3 bases; nucleotides not matched to a gene: 5. The CDR3 has 13 amino acids. The CDR3 DNA follows: TGTGCCACCCGAGGACAGGGGGACACTGAAGCTTTCTTT. Amino acid sequence: CATRGQGDTEAFF.

CDR3 residues: CASRRGTGEASGYTF. CDR3 DNA: TGTGCCAGCAGACGAGGGACAGGGGAGGCTAGTGGCTACACCTTC. V and J are TRBV6-6 and TRBJ1-2, with 10 positions matching TRBD1. Germline V gene data show CDR1 as MNHNY and CDR2 as SVGAGI (reference sequence). V shed 6 bases and J 7 bases; nucleotides not matched to a gene: 11. The CDR3 sequence is 15 residues long.

The chain carries TRBV3-1 (or the pseudogene TRBV3-2) and TRBJ1-2, with 12 bases that match TRBD1. CDR1 is LGHDT and CDR2 is YNNKEL in the germline V gene (reference sequence). CDR3 size: 17 residues. Germline trimming cut 7 bases from V and 6 bases from J; bases unmatched to any gene: 15. CDR3 coding DNA: TGTGCCAGCAAGGTAACGGGACAGGGGGCAGTTTCTGATGGCTACACCTTC. This gives the protein CASKVTGQGAVSDGYTF.

This chain connects TRBV18 to TRBJ1-4; D possibly corresponds to TRBD1 (5 bases). Germline CDR1 KGHSH, CDR2 LQKENI. The CDR3 sequence is 19 residues long. V was cut by 3 bases and J by 0 bases, with 20 bases left in between. The CDR3, as DNA: TGTGCCAGCTCACCGCGGTCCGTAGCAGGGCGAGCAACTAATGAAAAACTGTTTTTT. It encodes CASSPRSVAGRATNEKLFF.

The rearrangement links TRBV6-5 to TRBJ1-3; 8 bases match TRBD1. The CDR3 length is 14 residues. The J segment lost 4 bases and the V segment lost 8 bases, leaving 7 bases of the junction unmatched. CDR1 and CDR2 (germline): MNHEY, SVGAGI. CDR3 sequence (DNA): TGTGCCAGCTCACAGGGGGGAAAAGGAAACACCATATATTTT. This codes for CASSQGGKGNTIYF.

This chain joins TRBV4-1 and TRBJ1-4; TRBD1 is a possible D gene (5 bases). CDR3 length: 14 amino acids. Germline CDR1 and CDR2: MGHRA and YSYEKL. Trimming left V 0 bases short and J 8 bases short, with 10 bases between. CDR3 sequence: CASSQDRGGEKLFF. DNA for the CDR3: TGCGCCAGCAGCCAAGATAGGGGTGGGGAAAAACTGTTTTTT.

V gene TRBV11-2 combines with J gene TRBJ1-4, with 8 bases lining up with TRBD1. Germline V lookup: CDR1 SGHAT, CDR2 FQNNGV. The junction had 5 bases not matched to a gene; V was cut back by 6 bases and J by 5 bases. The CDR3 contains 14 residues. The CDR3 DNA reads as TGTGCCAGCAGTACCGGGACAGGCAATGAAAAACTGTTTTTT. It encodes CASSTGTGNEKLFF. Supplemented by reference TRBV11-2 and TRBJ1-4, the full variable domain reads EAGVAQSPRYKIIEKRQSVAFWCNPISGHATLYWYQQILGQGPKLLIQFQNNGVVDDSQLPKDRFSAERLKGVDSTLKIQPAKLEDSAVYLCASSTGTGNEKLFFGSGTQLSVL.

The chain joins TRBV5-1 to TRBJ1-3, with 7 bases fitting TRBD1. There are 15 residues in the CDR3. Germline values: CDR1 SGHRS, CDR2 YFSETQ. Trimming at V came to 4 bases and at J to 2 bases, leaving 6 bases not matched to a gene. In nucleotides, the CDR3 is TGCGCCAGCAGCCTTCTTCAGGGGGCTGGAAACACCATATATTTT. Translated: CASSLLQGAGNTIYF.

CDR3 protein: CASSLLANEQYF. As DNA, the CDR3 is TGTGCCAGCAGCTTACTGGCCAACGAGCAGTACTTC. The V call is TRBV7-2, the J call TRBJ2-7; unclear D gene. This CDR3 comprises 12 residues. The germline V and J ends were trimmed by 2 bases and 5 bases, with 7 bases remaining between them. Germline assignment: CDR1 SGHTA and CDR2 FQGNSA.

This chain joins TRBV10-3 and TRBJ1-5; D uncertain. Trimming took 2 bases from V and 4 from J, leaving 15 bases between them. Germline-derived CDR1 and CDR2 are ENHRY and SYGVKD. The CDR3 totals 16 residues. This chain's CDR3 is CAISETTKGLNQPQHF. CDR3 coding DNA: TGTGCCATCAGTGAGACTACAAAAGGCCTGAATCAGCCCCAGCATTTT.

The genes are TRBV5-6 and TRBJ2-1; 7 bases align to TRBD2. Germline V CDR1 and CDR2: SGHDT, YYEEEE. V gave up 4 bases and J gave up 3 bases; unmatched junction bases: 13. The CDR3 extends over 17 amino acids. The CDR3 sequence: CASSMDRGEGFYNEQFF. The CDR3 DNA reads TGTGCCAGCAGCATGGATCGCGGGGAGGGCTTCTACAATGAGCAGTTCTTC. Full variable domain (rest looked up from reference TRBV5-6 and TRBJ2-1): DAGVTQSPTHLIKTRGQQVTLRCSPKSGHDTVSWYQQALGQGPQFIFQYYEEEERQRGNFPDRFSGHQFPNYSSELNVNALLLGDSALYLCASSMDRGEGFYNEQFFGPGTRLTVL.

J is TRBJ1-1 and V is TRBV5-4, with D unclear. The V end lost 1 base, the J end lost 0 bases, and 13 bases lay between the germline ends. This CDR3 contains 16 residues. The V gene's germline CDR1 is SGHNT and CDR2 YYREEE (reference sequence). This chain's CDR3 is CASSLLPGVMNTEAFF. CDR3 coding DNA: TGTGCCAGCAGCTTGTTACCGGGTGTCATGAACACTGAAGCTTTCTTT.